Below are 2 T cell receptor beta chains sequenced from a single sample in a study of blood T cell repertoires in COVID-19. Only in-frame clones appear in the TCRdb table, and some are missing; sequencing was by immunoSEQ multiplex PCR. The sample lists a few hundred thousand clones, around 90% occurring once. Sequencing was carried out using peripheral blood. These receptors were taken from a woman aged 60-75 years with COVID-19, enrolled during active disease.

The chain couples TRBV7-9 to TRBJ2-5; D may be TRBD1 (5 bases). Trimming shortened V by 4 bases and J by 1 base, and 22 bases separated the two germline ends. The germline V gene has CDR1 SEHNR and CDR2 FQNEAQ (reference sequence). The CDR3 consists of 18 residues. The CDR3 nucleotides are TGTGCCAGCAGCTACACAGGTGACCCTTGGATTCGCCAAGAGACCCAGTACTTC. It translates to CASSYTGDPWIRQETQYF.

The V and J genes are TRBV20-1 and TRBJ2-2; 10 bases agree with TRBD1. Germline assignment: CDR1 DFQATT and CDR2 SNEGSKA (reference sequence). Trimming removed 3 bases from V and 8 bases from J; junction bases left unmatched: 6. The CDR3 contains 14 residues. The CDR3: CSASGTGAGGELFF. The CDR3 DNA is TGCAGTGCTAGTGGGACAGGGGCCGGAGGGGAGCTGTTTTTT.